These 20 T cell receptor beta chains were sequenced from one sample in a study of vaccination and CD4 T cells after COVID-19. Their cognate antigens are unknown. Cultured CD4+ T cell DNA underwent sequencing with the Oncomine TCR Beta short-read assay. TCRdb re-called the PCR reads with MiXCR, one entry per CDR3 protein. The sample holds 20,000 to 30,000 distinct CDR3 sequences; more than 25% are singletons and the top ten take 7% to 7.5%. Time point noted: late sampling 161 to 241 days after vaccination in three convalescent patients. The treatment: approximately nine-day PBMC culture with coronavirus spike peptide pools or control peptides (ViraFEST assay). The source material was CD4+ T cells from blood, cultured in vitro, sampled about 7 months after SARS-CoV-2 vaccination. These receptors were collected from a human donor who had recovered from COVID-19.

The V gene is TRBV28, the J gene TRBJ2-7, with TRBD2 identical over 12 bases. Germline-derived CDR1 and CDR2 are MDHEN and SYDVKM. The V segment lost 8 bases and the J segment 3 bases; nucleotides outside the gene matches: 5. The CDR3 loop spans 14 amino acids. The CDR3 DNA is TGTGCCAGCTCAAGGACTAGCGGGATCTACGAGCAGTACTTC. As protein: CASSRTSGIYEQYF.

V gene TRBV20-1 combines with J gene TRBJ1-2, with TRBD1 matching over 8 bases. This CDR3 is 13 amino acids long. J was trimmed by 2 bases and V by 5 bases; bases with no gene match: 4. CDR1 is DFQATT and CDR2 is SNEGSKA in the germline V gene (reference sequence). Here the CDR3 DNA reads TGCAGTGCTGGGGACAGGAAGAACTATGGCTACACCTTC. Translating gives CSAGDRKNYGYTF.

Only a few counts were recorded for this clonotype. This rearrangement joins TRBV7-8 to TRBJ1-5; TRBD1 is a possible D gene (6 bases). This CDR3 is 15 amino acids long. Germline-derived CDR1 and CDR2 are SGHVS and FQNEAQ. Trimming shortened V by 4 bases and J by 6 bases, and 16 bases separated the two germline ends. The CDR3 spells CASSSAAGTSQPQHF. The CDR3, as DNA: TGTGCCAGCAGCTCCGCGGCCGGGACAAGTCAGCCCCAGCATTTT.

This clonotype was counted a single time. V is TRBV4-3 and J is TRBJ2-7; the match to TRBD1 covers 8 bases. The germline gives CDR1 LGHNA, CDR2 YSLEER. The CDR3 is made up of 22 amino acids. J was trimmed by 6 bases and V by 0 bases; bases with no gene match: 28. For the CDR3, the DNA is TGCGCCAGCAGCCAAGATCCGATAACCGGGACAGGTCATTGTTGGTGTCCCTTCGAGCAGTACTTC. This translates into CASSQDPITGTGHCWCPFEQYF.

The chain employs TRBV20-1 and TRBJ2-5, with D possibly being TRBD1 or TRBD2 (5 bases each). The germline V and J ends were trimmed by 0 bases and 4 bases, with 9 bases remaining between them. The length of the CDR3 is 13 residues. Germline-derived CDR1 and CDR2 are DFQATT and SNEGSKA (reference sequence). The CDR3 loop reads CSARDGGLETQYF. The CDR3 coding sequence is TGCAGTGCTAGAGATGGGGGTTTAGAGACCCAGTACTTC.

This clonotype qualifies as medium-sized. In nucleotides, the CDR3 is TGCAGTGCTTCGCACCGGTCTGGAGCTTTCTTT. It specifies CSASHRSGAFF. The chain combines TRBV20-1 with TRBJ1-1; D is uncertain. Germline V CDR1 and CDR2: DFQATT, SNEGSKA (reference sequence). This CDR3 has 11 amino acids. Trimming left V 5 bases short and J 10 bases short, with 14 bases between.

The chain employs TRBV20-1 and TRBJ1-1, with TRBD1 matching 8 bases. The length of the CDR3 is 14 residues. In germline, CDR1 is DFQATT, CDR2 SNEGSKA (reference sequence). V lost 2 bases, J lost 4 bases, and 6 bases stayed unmatched. CDR3 coding DNA: TGCAGTGCTAGACTTCAGGGGGCGGGCACTGAAGCTTTCTTT. It translates to CSARLQGAGTEAFF.

Comments on this clonotype: At one end the junction does not follow the germline gene, possibly because of a read error. This sequence joins TRBV5-8 and TRBJ2-3, with TRBD1 matching over 10 bases. Germline values: CDR1 SGHTS, CDR2 YDEGEE. The CDR3 runs 18 residues. The CDR3 loop reads CASNNQHRTGGRTDTQYF. CDR3 in DNA: TGCGCCAGCAACAATCAGCACAGGACAGGGGGACGCACAGATACGCAGTATTTT. The whole variable domain, remainder taken from reference TRBV5-8 and TRBJ2-3, is EAGVTQSPTHLIKTRGQQATLRCSPISGHTSVYWYQQALGLGLQFLLWYDEGEERNRGNFPPRFSGRQFPNYSSELNVNALELEDSALYLCASNNQHRTGGRTDTQYFGPGTRLTVL.

The gene calls are TRBV7-6 and TRBJ2-2, with 13 bases fitting TRBD2. The V gene's germline CDR1 is SGHVS and CDR2 FNYEAQ. Germline trimming cut 5 bases from V and 0 bases from J; bases unmatched to any gene: 6. This CDR3 is 18 amino acids long. CDR3 protein: CASSLGLAGEPNTGELFF. CDR3 nucleotides: TGTGCCAGCAGCCTAGGACTAGCGGGAGAGCCGAACACCGGGGAGCTGTTTTTT.

This clonotype was seen more than once but under ten times. In DNA, the CDR3 is TGTGCCAGCACCCCCATTTACGAGCAGTACTTC. This sequence encodes CASTPIYEQYF. The chain is built from TRBV6-9 and TRBJ2-7; D call uncertain. The germline V gene encodes CDR1 MNHGY and CDR2 SVAAGI. CDR3 size: 11 residues. The V end lost 7 bases, the J end lost 4 bases, and 8 bases lay between the germline ends.

This clonotype is medium-sized. This chain joins TRBV7-9 and TRBJ1-5, with D uncertain. The germline V and J ends were trimmed by 6 bases and 0 bases, with 12 bases remaining between them. The germline V gene encodes CDR1 SEHNR and CDR2 FQNEAQ (reference sequence). The CDR3 contains 15 residues. CDR3 DNA sequence: TGTGCCAGCAGGAGAGACGGGAATAGCAATCAGCCCCAGCATTTT. As protein: CASRRDGNSNQPQHF.

This clonotype appeared a few times. The chain combines TRBV28 with TRBJ1-2; TRBD1 matches at 7 bases. After removal of 6 bases from V and 4 bases from J, the junction contained 8 bases not matched to a gene. The length of the CDR3 is 14 residues. Germline V gene sequence: CDR1 MDHEN, CDR2 SYDVKM. As DNA, the CDR3 is TGTGCCAGCAGCTCATGGACAGGCACCTATGGCTACACCTTC. It is translated as CASSSWTGTYGYTF.

This chain links TRBV28 with TRBJ1-1, with TRBD1 as a possible D gene (6 bases). The CDR3 runs 15 residues. From germline, CDR1 is MDHEN and CDR2 SYDVKM. V was trimmed by 2 bases and J by 8 bases, leaving 18 bases between them. In nucleotides, the CDR3 is TGTGCCAGCAGTTTAGGGGGCACGGTACTAGCAGAAGCTTTCTTT. This encodes CASSLGGTVLAEAFF. Combining the CDR3 with reference TRBV28 and TRBJ1-1 gives the whole variable domain DVKVTQSSRYLVKRTGEKVFLECVQDMDHENMFWYRQDPGLGLRLIYFSYDVKMKEKGDIPEGYSVSREKKERFSLILESASTNQTSMYLCASSLGGTVLAEAFFGQGTRLTVV.

This clonotype is categorized as medium-sized. The rearrangement joins TRBV20-1 to TRBJ1-1; no clear D. Germline V CDR1 and CDR2: DFQATT, SNEGSKA (reference sequence). Trimming stripped 7 bases from V and 1 base from J, with 10 bases between. This CDR3 contains 12 residues. The CDR3 nucleotides are TGCAGTGAAAGGTCCCCGAACACTGAAGCTTTCTTT. As protein: CSERSPNTEAFF.

J is TRBJ1-2 and V is TRBV12-3 or TRBV12-4; unclear D gene. The CDR3 length is 13 residues. V lost 2 bases and J 0 bases, leaving 4 bases between the germline ends. CDR3 sequence reads: CASSLSPNYGYTF. The DNA for the CDR3 is TGTGCCAGCAGTTTAAGTCCTAACTATGGCTACACCTTC.

The rearrangement links TRBV6-2 or TRBV6-3 to TRBJ2-1; 12 positions match TRBD1. V lost 6 bases, J lost 5 bases, and 5 bases stayed unmatched. Per germline, CDR1 MNHEY and CDR2 SVGEGT. The CDR3 spans 15 residues. CDR3 region: CASRKRDRGHNEQFF. CDR3 sequence (DNA): TGTGCCAGCAGGAAAAGGGACAGGGGGCACAATGAGCAGTTCTTC.

The chain combines TRBV4-3 with TRBJ2-3; possibly TRBD2 for D (6 bases). The CDR3 totals 16 residues. Germline V gene data show CDR1 as LGHNA and CDR2 as YSLEER. The V end lost 1 base, the J end lost 6 bases, and 17 bases lay between the germline ends. The CDR3 loop is CASSQGSPTGVDTQYF. The CDR3 DNA is TGCGCCAGCAGCCAAGGTAGCCCGACGGGAGTCGATACGCAGTATTTT.

CDR3 in amino acids: CASSHLRDRITDTQYF. The CDR3 DNA reads TGTGCCAGCAGCCATCTCCGGGACAGAATCACAGATACGCAGTATTTT. The rearrangement joins TRBV28 to TRBJ2-3; 7 bases match TRBD1. This CDR3 contains 16 residues. V trimming: 6 bases; J trimming: 2 bases; junction bases outside the gene matches: 11. Germline loops: CDR1 MDHEN, CDR2 SYDVKM.

This clonotype occurred many times. This rearrangement joins TRBV19 to TRBJ1-6; no definite D call. This CDR3 spans 11 amino acids. V lost 5 bases, J lost 10 bases, and 6 bases lay in between. CDR1 is LNHDA, CDR2 SQIVND, per germline (reference sequence). This chain's CDR3 is CASSSGSPLHF. The CDR3 bases are TGTGCCAGTAGTTCGGGGTCACCCCTCCACTTT.

This chain links TRBV5-4 with TRBJ2-7, with 10 nucleotides matching TRBD2. The CDR3 contains 14 residues. Germline CDR1 SGHNT, CDR2 YYREEE (reference sequence). V trimming: 4 bases; J trimming: 7 bases; junction bases outside the gene matches: 8. The CDR3 here is CASSPGGTSEEQYF. The DNA for the CDR3 is TGTGCCAGCAGCCCTGGTGGGACTAGCGAGGAGCAGTACTTC.